The 24 T cell receptor beta chains presented below share a single source sample, sequenced in a study of OX40 agonist ivuxolimab in advanced cancers. Profiled with immunoSEQ multiplex PCR; TCRdb holds only in-frame clones, not every one. Here the sample spans about 80,000 clones, 94% being singletons. The sample here was CD4+ or CD8+ T cells sorted from blood, taken in a trial of the OX40 agonist ivuxolimab. All receptors come from an adult with an advanced solid tumor such as melanoma, head and neck, liver or kidney cancer.

This CDR3 reads CASQGSSSYEQYF. For the CDR3, the DNA is TGTGCCAGCCAGGGGAGTTCATCCTACGAGCAGTACTTC. The rearrangement uses TRBV7-9 and TRBJ2-7; maybe TRBD1 (6 bases). This CDR3 is 13 amino acids long. Trimming pared 8 bases from V and 1 base from J, leaving 12 bases between. Germline V gene lookup returns CDR1 SEHNR and CDR2 FQNEAQ (reference sequence).

The rearrangement uses TRBV9 and TRBJ2-7, with D uncertain. V was trimmed by 0 bases and J by 4 bases, leaving 11 bases between them. From germline, CDR1 is SGDLS and CDR2 YYNGEE. There are 14 residues in the CDR3. DNA for the CDR3: TGTGCCAGCAGCGTAGGCCTTCAGGATTACGAGCAGTACTTC. Its protein product is CASSVGLQDYEQYF. The full variable domain, in which reference TRBV9 and TRBJ2-7 provide the parts outside the CDR3, is DSGVTQTPKHLITATGQRVTLRCSPRSGDLSVYWYQQSLDQGLQFLIQYYNGEERAKGNILERFSAQQFPDLHSELNLSSLELGDSALYFCASSVGLQDYEQYFGPGTRLTVT.

The chain couples TRBV9 to TRBJ2-6; no clear D. The CDR3 is made up of 16 amino acids. Per germline, CDR1 SGDLS and CDR2 YYNGEE. The V end lost 3 bases, the J end lost 2 bases, and 12 bases lay between the germline ends. The CDR3 DNA reads as TGTGCCAGCAGCGCCCTCACGATACCTGGGGCCAACGTCCTGACTTTC. It is translated as CASSALTIPGANVLTF.

The V and J genes are TRBV27 and TRBJ2-7; 7 positions agree with TRBD1. CDR3 size: 14 residues. V lost 4 bases, J lost 3 bases, and 6 bases stayed unmatched. CDR1 and CDR2 from the germline V gene are MNHEY and SMNVEV (reference sequence). The CDR3 loop reads CASSYDSGGYEQYF. In DNA, the CDR3 is TGTGCCAGCAGTTATGATTCAGGGGGCTACGAGCAGTACTTC.

The rearrangement joins TRBV21-1 to TRBJ1-2. TRBV21-1 is noted as a pseudogene. The CDR3 runs 14 residues. The CDR3 sequence is CASSNRSPPHGYTF. CDR3 bases: TGTGCCAGCAGCAATCGGTCACCTCCCCATGGCTACACCTTC.

V is TRBV7-9 and J is TRBJ2-7; 8 bases are a match to TRBD2. The CDR3 totals 17 residues. J lost 2 bases, V lost 4 bases, and 13 bases had no gene match. Germline V gives CDR1 SEHNR, CDR2 FQNEAQ (reference sequence). The CDR3 DNA reads as TGTGCCAGCAGCTCCACCAATAGCGGGAAGGGAGCCTACGAGCAGTACTTC. It codes for CASSSTNSGKGAYEQYF.

V is TRBV15 and J is TRBJ2-3; TRBD2 matches at 10 bases. Germline V gives CDR1 LNHNV, CDR2 YYDKDF (reference sequence). This CDR3 is built from 17 residues. V trimming: 1 base; J trimming: 2 bases; junction bases outside the gene matches: 6. This CDR3 reads CATSRVASGSPTDTQYF. DNA for the CDR3: TGTGCCACCAGCAGAGTGGCTAGCGGGAGCCCCACAGATACGCAGTATTTT.

The rearrangement uses TRBV6-6 and TRBJ2-7; D gene unclear. CDR3 size: 15 residues. Germline V gene data show CDR1 as MNHNY and CDR2 as SVGAGI (reference sequence). V gave up 7 bases and J gave up 2 bases, with 18 bases separating them. This chain's CDR3 is CASNPGPEVPYEQYF. CDR3 DNA sequence: TGTGCCAGCAACCCAGGCCCCGAGGTCCCCTACGAGCAGTACTTC.

V usage is TRBV19 and J usage is TRBJ2-2; unclear D gene. CDR1 LNHDA and CDR2 SQIVND come from the germline V gene (reference sequence). CDR3 length: 16 amino acids. Trimming left V 6 bases short and J 0 bases short, with 14 bases between. The CDR3 protein is CASSLWTESNTGELFF. The CDR3 DNA is TGTGCCAGTAGCCTATGGACGGAATCGAACACCGGGGAGCTGTTTTTT.

This chain uses TRBV4-3 with TRBJ2-3; the match to TRBD2 covers 9 bases. CDR1 is LGHNA, CDR2 YSLEER, per germline. Trimming cost V 3 bases and J 3 bases; bases outside gene matches: 13. This CDR3 region has 18 residues. The CDR3 sequence is CASSHGLYSGSGTDTQYF. The CDR3, as DNA: TGCGCCAGCAGCCACGGACTATATAGCGGGAGCGGGACAGATACGCAGTATTTT.

This sequence joins TRBV28 and TRBJ1-2; no clear D gene. CDR1 and CDR2 (germline): MDHEN, SYDVKM. Trimming removed 6 bases from V and 1 base from J, with 18 bases in between. The CDR3 length is 16 residues. CDR3 DNA sequence: TGTGCCAGCAGCCATCCCCGGATTGGGAGTAACTATGGCTACACCTTC. This encodes CASSHPRIGSNYGYTF.

Worth noting for this clone: At one end, the junction sequence differs from germline, possibly due to a read error. The genes are TRBV28 and TRBJ1-1, with TRBD1 matching 10 bases. Germline V gene data show CDR1 as MDHEN and CDR2 as SYDVKM. There are 12 residues in the CDR3. CDR3 bases: TGTGCCAGCAGCTATGGGACAGGGGAGGTTTGCTTT. Protein: CASSYGTGEVCF.

The chain joins TRBV27 to TRBJ2-7; D unclear. The germline V gene has CDR1 MNHEY and CDR2 SMNVEV (reference sequence). The CDR3 runs 13 residues. Between the trimmed V and J ends, which lost 5 bases and 3 bases, there was a span of 11 bases. The CDR3 nucleotides are TGTGCCAGCAGTCCCGGACCGAACTACGAGCAGTACTTC. Its translation is CASSPGPNYEQYF.

The chain has TRBV6-6 and TRBJ2-7; TRBD2 is a possible D gene (6 bases). CDR1 is MNHNY and CDR2 is SVGAGI in the germline V gene (reference sequence). The ends were cut back, 10 bases at V and 3 bases at J, with 16 bases in the middle. The CDR3 consists of 13 residues. In DNA, the CDR3 is TGTGCCACGGGGGAGGACCCAGACTACGAGCAGTACTTC. It yields the protein CATGEDPDYEQYF.

The chain is built from TRBV6-5 and TRBJ2-1, with TRBD2 identical over 11 bases. CDR1 MNHEY and CDR2 SVGAGI come from the germline V gene. The CDR3 consists of 14 residues. J gave up 9 bases and V 1 base, and 2 bases lay outside the gene matches. This chain's CDR3 is CASSYFTSGGEQFF. CDR3 nucleotide sequence: TGTGCCAGCAGTTACTTTACTAGCGGGGGTGAGCAGTTCTTC.

On this clone itself: One end of the junction varies from germline; a read error may be responsible. The chain couples TRBV7-7 to TRBJ2-7; TRBD2 is a possible D gene (6 bases). The CDR3 is 13 residues long. Germline CDR1 reads SSHAT; CDR2 reads FNYEAQ (reference sequence). This CDR3 reads CASSLAVDYEQYF. The CDR3 nucleotides are TGTGCTAGCAGCTTAGCGGTTGACTACGAGCAGTACTTC.

V is TRBV4-2 and J is TRBJ2-2, with 8 positions matching TRBD1. Trimming cost V 4 bases and J 4 bases; bases outside gene matches: 11. There are 17 residues in the CDR3. Germline CDR1 LGHNA, CDR2 YNFKEQ. The CDR3, as DNA: TGTGCCAGCAGCCTTCCCCCGGACAGGGCTGGCACCGGGGAGCTGTTTTTT. Protein: CASSLPPDRAGTGELFF.

The V and J genes are TRBV6-6 and TRBJ2-3; D call uncertain. Trimming stripped 3 bases from V and 1 base from J, with 8 bases between. Germline CDR1 and CDR2: MNHNY and SVGAGI (reference sequence). This CDR3 spans 14 amino acids. CDR3 bases: TGTGCCAGCAGTTATTCTGGAGGCACAGATACGCAGTATTTT. Translated: CASSYSGGTDTQYF.

The chain joins TRBV19 to TRBJ2-3; the D is unclear. Trimming pared 5 bases from V and 6 bases from J, leaving 6 bases between. The CDR3 is 11 amino acids. The germline V gene has CDR1 LNHDA and CDR2 SQIVND (reference sequence). In nucleotides, the CDR3 is TGTGCCAGTAGTGCCCTTGATACGCAGTATTTT. Its protein product is CASSALDTQYF.

The chain links TRBV27 to TRBJ2-3, with a possible D match to TRBD2 (6 bases). The germline CDR1 and CDR2 sequences are MNHEY and SMNVEV (reference sequence). This CDR3 region has 14 residues. Between the trimmed V and J ends, which lost 6 bases and 4 bases, there was a span of 14 bases. The CDR3 DNA is TGTGCCAGCAGCTTGACTAGTTTTGCAGATACGCAGTATTTT. It is translated as CASSLTSFADTQYF.

The DNA for the CDR3 is TGTGCCAGCAGCTTATACGGGGGAAACACCATATATTTT. Translating it yields CASSLYGGNTIYF. The rearrangement links TRBV7-3 to TRBJ1-3; D ambiguous. The V gene's germline CDR1 is SGHTA and CDR2 FQGTGA. There are 13 residues in the CDR3. With 2 bases removed from V and 4 bases from J, the gap between germline ends came to 6 bases.

CDR3 bases: TGTGCCAGCAGACTTGGGACCCTCAGGGAGCAGTTCTTC. Encoded protein: CASRLGTLREQFF. V and J are TRBV7-9 and TRBJ2-1; perhaps D is TRBD1 or TRBD2 (5 bases each). The CDR3 sequence is 13 residues long. The V gene's germline CDR1 is SEHNR and CDR2 FQNEAQ (reference sequence). V gave up 6 bases and J gave up 10 bases, with 16 bases separating them.

The J gene is TRBJ1-2, the V gene TRBV19; maybe TRBD1 (5 bases). Trimming took off 3 bases at V and 4 bases at J, with 15 bases between the two ends. CDR1 and CDR2 from the germline V gene are LNHDA and SQIVND (reference sequence). The CDR3 extends over 15 amino acids. The CDR3 protein is CASSIYGGASYGYTF. The CDR3 nucleotides are TGTGCCAGTAGTATTTACGGGGGTGCTAGCTATGGCTACACCTTC.

J is TRBJ1-2 and V is TRBV5-1; TRBD1 is a possible D gene (6 bases). This CDR3 has 13 residues. Germline CDR1 and CDR2: SGHRS and YFSETQ. V was cut by 7 bases and J by 2 bases, with 12 bases left in between. Here the CDR3 DNA reads TGCGCCAGCGCCGGGACACCCAACTATGGCTACACCTTC. Protein: CASAGTPNYGYTF.